The present T cell receptor beta chain was sequenced within a study of blood T cell repertoires in COVID-19. Study overall: Samples came from the United States, Italy and Spain, spanning acute and convalescent COVID-19.

The CDR3 consists of 17 residues. The germline gives CDR1 LNHDA, CDR2 SQIVND (reference sequence). Trimming cost V 1 base and J 2 bases; bases outside gene matches: 7. Recruited during active infection, patients (from Seattle) were subsequently followed longitudinally. Using immunoSEQ multiplex PCR, the repertoire was profiled, and TCRdb retains in-frame clones only, with some absent. The repertoire has a few hundred thousand clones, 65% to 85% of them found once; the top ten carry 15% to 18%. The sequence came from a person between 65 and 79 years old with COVID-19, enrolled during active disease. The rearrangement joins TRBV19 to TRBJ2-2; 7 bases match TRBD2. The sample was peripheral blood. CDR3 sequence: CASSIAGASGNTGELFF. CDR3 DNA: TGTGCCAGTAGTATAGCTGGGGCTAGCGGAAACACCGGGGAGCTGTTTTTT. The whole variable domain, remainder taken from reference TRBV19 and TRBJ2-2, is DGGITQSPKYLFRKEGQNVTLSCEQNLNHDAMYWYRQDPGQGLRLIYYSQIVNDFQKGDIAEGYSVSREKKESFPLTVTSAQKNPTAFYLCASSIAGASGNTGELFFGEGSRLTVL.